This T cell receptor (beta chain) was found in a study of regulatory T cells in long-lasting Graves disease (dated by TCRdb to the early 2020s). At the level of the whole study: To count as having persistent Graves' disease, a patient had to have received antithyroid drug treatment for over 5 years with TSH receptor autoantibodies remaining persistently positive. A total of about 35 samples underwent TCR sequencing, from roughly 13 patients with persistent Graves' disease and 20 or so patients with newly diagnosed Graves' disease. The study was conducted in China and was registered as a clinical trial. Antithyroid drugs had been taken for approximately 10 years on average by persistent Graves' disease patients in the clinical cohort. Persistent Graves' disease patients were compared with newly diagnosed Graves' disease patients by peripheral blood TCR sequencing and RNA sequencing. Overall study results and their limits: Lower TCR Shannon entropy and fewer highly expanded clones were observed in persistent Graves' disease patients than in newly diagnosed patients, which suggested clonal expansion. More public clonotypes were shared among persistent patients (roughly 3,000) than among newly diagnosed patients (roughly 1,000). Persistent disease showed preferential use of TRBV28, TRBJ1-2 and TRBJ2-5, whereas newly diagnosed disease favored TRBV20-1 and TRBJ2-1. Peripheral blood alone was examined, since thyroid tissue, which constituted the primary lesion, could not be accessed. The authors noted that the small sample size was a limitation that may lower accuracy. Sequencing and analysis were restricted to the TCR beta chain.

Per the publication, the time point label means: persistent/refractory GD, antithyroid drugs over 5 years with positive TRAb. For both TCR sequencing and RNA sequencing, RNA was extracted from PBMCs using TRIzol. The diagnosis of Graves' disease followed American Thyroid Association guidelines. The patients came from an endocrinology department in Xi'an, China. From each patient, about 8.9 milliliters of peripheral blood was collected into an EDTA anticoagulant tube. Ficoll Paque Plus density gradient separation was used to isolate PBMCs, and no additional T cell sorting was done. An Agilent 2100 Bioanalyzer and agarose gel were used to check RNA quality, while a NanoDrop 2000 measured RNA concentration. For CDR1 and CDR2, the germline V gene (reference sequence) lists SGHKS and YYEKEE. The CDR3 has 15 amino acids, counting the end cysteine and phenylalanine. CDR3 DNA only is kept here, 45 bases in frame from base 1. V and J lose 4 bases and 3 bases, and a span of 14 bases separates them.

This clonotype was seen more than once but under ten times. Its cognate antigen has yet to be identified. No base quality information exists; no much larger clone differs at one position. Library prep was done by multiplex PCR. TCRdb names Illumina HiSeq 4000 as the instrument used. iRepertoire HTBI primers and Arm-PCR amplification of CDR3 regions were used to construct TCR beta libraries. Gel purification was performed on PCR products prior to sequencing. Processing in the source paper ran as follows. Gene usage analysis of CDR3 amino acid clonotypes relied on the 60 or so TRBV and 14 TRBJ segments identified across samples. Filtered high-quality paired reads were merged into contigs using COPE and FqMerger. BLAST was used to align contigs to IMGT TRBV, TRBD and TRBJ reference genes, and CDR3 was defined according to IMGT. Clonotypes above 0.1% frequency were classified as highly expanded clones. Repertoire diversity was measured by Shannon entropy, and V-J evenness by the Gini coefficient. A clonotype was considered public if more than one individual shared it. Using fastp trimming at Q25 and MiXCR clonotype assembly, TCRdb reanalyzed the public sequencing data and kept in-frame beta chains. Entries that share a CDR3 protein sequence are merged under the most common genes and DNA. None of the V and J calls come from the authors' own analysis; TCRdb made them. For this sample there are almost 350,000 distinct CDR3 sequences; 15% to 20% appear just once. The ten top clones hold around 30% of the sample.

Sequenced here: peripheral blood mononuclear cells (PBMCs), sampled when the disease was refractory, from a patient treated with antithyroid drugs. The sequence was collected from a female donor with Graves disease. The sequence links TRBV5-5 to TRBJ1-5; the D region possibly corresponds to TRBD1 (6 bases align). The CDR3 region has the sequence CASSVGGGVNQPQHF. In nucleotides, the sequence is TGTGCCAGCAGCGTAGGGGGGGGCGTCAATCAGCCCCAGCATTTT.